Each of the 9 T cell receptor beta chains below was sequenced from the same sample in a study of shared clonotypes between healthy human individuals. Profiling relied on immunoSEQ multiplex PCR, and the TCRdb table lists in-frame clones only, not all of them. Counted here are about 2.1 million clones, just under 95% occurring once; the ten biggest clones make up around 1.7%. Naive CD8 cells lacked CD45RO, underwent positive selection for CCR7 and left out terminally differentiated effector memory CD45RA+ cells. The sample was naive CD8+ T cells from PBMCs. The source is a man aged 18 to 30 in good health. Some clones in this sample may be carry-over from other donors' samples.

In its sample, this clone was seen a few times. The identical CDR3 is also encoded by other nucleotide sequences in the sample. The genes are TRBV7-9 and TRBJ1-1; tentative D call: TRBD1 (5 bases). This CDR3 contains 12 residues. Trimming removed 1 base from V and 6 bases from J, with 6 bases in between. The germline CDR1 and CDR2 sequences are SEHNR and FQNEAQ (reference sequence). CDR3 DNA: TGTGCCAGCAGCTTAGGCAGGGCTGAAGCTTTCTTT. As protein: CASSLGRAEAFF.

About this clone itself: This same CDR3 is encoded by further DNA sequences in the sample. This chain uses TRBV27 with TRBJ2-7, with TRBD2 identical over 8 bases. Per germline, CDR1 MNHEY and CDR2 SMNVEV (reference sequence). The trim removed 5 bases at V and 4 bases at J, leaving 4 bases unmatched. This CDR3 has 13 amino acids. The CDR3: CASSSGGAYEQYF. The CDR3 region has the DNA TGTGCCAGCAGTAGCGGGGGCGCTTACGAGCAGTACTTC.

The J gene is TRBJ1-1, the V gene TRBV7-2; 10 bases line up with TRBD1. Germline values: CDR1 SGHTA, CDR2 FQGNSA. The CDR3 loop spans 15 amino acids. With V trimmed by 3 bases and J by 4 bases, 5 bases remained unmatched. Here the CDR3 reads CASSFRTGGSTEAFF. The CDR3 region has the DNA TGTGCCAGCAGCTTCCGGACAGGGGGGAGCACTGAAGCTTTCTTT. The full variable domain, its missing parts supplied by reference TRBV7-2 and TRBJ1-1, is GAGVSQSPSNKVTEKGKDVELRCDPISGHTALYWYRQSLGQGLEFLIYFQGNSAPDKSGLPSDRFSAERTGGSVSTLTIQRTQQEDSAVYLCASSFRTGGSTEAFFGQGTRLTVV.

This chain's CDR3 is CATSQANSPLHF. The CDR3 coding sequence is TGTGCCACCAGTCAGGCTAATTCACCCCTCCACTTT. This chain connects TRBV15 to TRBJ1-6; D is undetermined. Per the germline V gene, CDR1 is LNHNV and CDR2 is YYDKDF (reference sequence). Trimming took off 6 bases at V and 6 bases at J, with 6 bases between the two ends. The CDR3 runs to 12 residues. The full variable domain, completed using reference TRBV15 and TRBJ1-6, is DAMVIQNPRYQVTQFGKPVTLSCSQTLNHNVMYWYQQKSSQAPKLLFHYYDKDFNNEADTPDNFQSRRPNTSFCFLDIRSPGLGDTAMYLCATSQANSPLHFGNGTRLTVT.

This rearrangement joins TRBV7-2 to TRBJ2-1, with D uncertain. The germline V gene has CDR1 SGHTA and CDR2 FQGNSA. The length of the CDR3 is 14 residues. Trimming left V 6 bases short and J 10 bases short, with 19 bases between. CDR3 sequence (DNA): TGTGCCAGCAGTTCGGACCCGTTGATAGAAGAGCAGTTCTTC. Its translation is CASSSDPLIEEQFF.

This chain uses TRBV4-1 with TRBJ2-3; TRBD2 matches 11 bases. V lost 0 bases, J lost 6 bases, and 17 bases stayed unmatched. The CDR3 spans 20 residues. Germline CDR1 is MGHRA and CDR2 is YSYEKL. The chain's CDR3 is CASSQERSMGLAGGRDTQYF. The CDR3 nucleotides are TGCGCCAGCAGCCAAGAACGGTCCATGGGGCTAGCGGGAGGCCGCGATACGCAGTATTTT.

This clone was observed a single time. The chain uses TRBV7-3 and TRBJ2-2; D unclear. CDR1 and CDR2 (germline): SGHTA, FQGTGA. Trimming cost V 4 bases and J 4 bases, with 16 bases left between them. CDR3 length: 16 residues. DNA of the CDR3: TGTGCCAGCAGCTCCGCGTATCAATCTGCCACCGGGGAGCTGTTTTTT. This translates into CASSSAYQSATGELFF.

The V call is TRBV7-8, the J call TRBJ2-1; D is ambiguous. CDR3 length equals 14 residues. CDR1 and CDR2 from the germline V gene are SGHVS and FQNEAQ. Trimming left V 3 bases short and J 6 bases short, with 12 bases between. CDR3 sequence reads: CASSFARHSNEQFF. The CDR3 DNA reads as TGTGCCAGCAGCTTCGCAAGGCACTCCAATGAGCAGTTCTTC.

J is TRBJ2-7 and V is TRBV14, with 10 bases that match TRBD2. V lost 5 bases to trimming and J lost 5 bases; unmatched junction nucleotides: 9. This CDR3 region has 15 residues. Germline CDR1 and CDR2: SGHDN and FVKESK. The CDR3 DNA sequence: TGTGCCAGCAGCGCGGGGCTAGCGGGAGTTCACGAGCAGTACTTC. Translating it yields CASSAGLAGVHEQYF.